These 6 T cell receptor beta chains were all obtained from the same sample, sequenced in a study of cytomegalovirus exposure and HLA in healthy donors. Use of 60 Vbeta and 13 Jbeta primers characterized the PCR. This table comes from immunoSEQ multiplex PCR, and its TCRdb copy is limited to in-frame clones, with some not included. The data hold over 150,000 clones, with around 70% observed a single time. Material for sequencing was PBMCs. These receptor sequences come from a man aged 25-45 years in good health and CMV-seronegative.

V is TRBV14 and J is TRBJ1-2; 8 positions match TRBD1. J gave up 4 bases and V 1 base, and 5 bases lay outside the gene matches. The CDR3 is 15 residues long. Germline assignment: CDR1 SGHDN and CDR2 FVKESK. CDR3 residues: CASSQGTGMGYGYTF. The CDR3 coding sequence is TGTGCCAGCAGCCAAGGGACAGGGATGGGCTATGGCTACACCTTC.

The V and J genes are TRBV9 and TRBJ1-5; TRBD1 is a possible D gene (6 bases). V lost 3 bases to trimming and J lost 4 bases, with 11 bases between them. CDR3 length: 14 amino acids. CDR1 and CDR2 from the germline V gene are SGDLS and YYNGEE. The CDR3 sequence: CASSAGTINQPQHF. CDR3 coding DNA: TGTGCCAGCAGCGCCGGGACAATTAATCAGCCCCAGCATTTT.

The V call is TRBV12-5, the J call TRBJ1-5, with 7 bases lining up with TRBD1. Germline V gene sequence: CDR1 LGHNT, CDR2 FRNRAP. The CDR3 contains 16 residues. V lost 6 bases, J lost 1 base, and 9 bases stayed unmatched. This CDR3 is CASGPPDRKSNQPQHF. Here the CDR3 DNA reads TGTGCTAGTGGCCCCCCGGACAGGAAGAGCAATCAGCCCCAGCATTTT.

This clone appeared a few times. DNA for the CDR3: TGTGCCATCCGACGGGACAGGGACTACGAGCAGTACTTC. Encoded protein: CAIRRDRDYEQYF. This sequence joins TRBV10-3 and TRBJ2-7, with 9 nucleotides matching TRBD1. V dropped 8 bases and J dropped 3; count of bases not matched to a gene: 5. Germline V gives CDR1 ENHRY, CDR2 SYGVKD. This CDR3 comprises 13 residues.

Concerning this clone: One end of the junction varies from germline; a read error may be responsible. CDR3 nucleotides: TGTGCCAGCAGTGATCCGGGGGTAGGATCACCCCTCAACTTT. It codes for CASSDPGVGSPLNF. The rearrangement joins TRBV25-1 to TRBJ1-6; perhaps TRBD1 as D (5 bases). Germline V lookup: CDR1 MGHDK, CDR2 SYGVNS. The CDR3 loop spans 14 amino acids.

This clone was seen more than once but under ten times. The gene calls are TRBV15 and TRBJ1-2; D gene ambiguous. CDR3 length: 12 amino acids. Trimming shortened V by 0 bases and J by 7 bases, and 6 bases separated the two germline ends. CDR1 is LNHNV, CDR2 YYDKDF, per germline (reference sequence). The CDR3 loop reads CATSRDTGGYTF. DNA for the CDR3: TGTGCCACCAGCAGAGATACGGGTGGCTACACCTTC.